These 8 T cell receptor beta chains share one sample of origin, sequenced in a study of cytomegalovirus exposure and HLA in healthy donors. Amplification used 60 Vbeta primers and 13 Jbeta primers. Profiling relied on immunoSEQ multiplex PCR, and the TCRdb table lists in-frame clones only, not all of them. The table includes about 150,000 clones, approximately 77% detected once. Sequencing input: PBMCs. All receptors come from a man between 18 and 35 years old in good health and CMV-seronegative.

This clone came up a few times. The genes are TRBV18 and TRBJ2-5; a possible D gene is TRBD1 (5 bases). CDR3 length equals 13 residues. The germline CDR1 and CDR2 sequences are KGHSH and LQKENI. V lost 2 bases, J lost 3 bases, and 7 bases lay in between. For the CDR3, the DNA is TGTGCCAGCTCACCAGGCAGGGAAGAGACCCAGTACTTC. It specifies CASSPGREETQYF.

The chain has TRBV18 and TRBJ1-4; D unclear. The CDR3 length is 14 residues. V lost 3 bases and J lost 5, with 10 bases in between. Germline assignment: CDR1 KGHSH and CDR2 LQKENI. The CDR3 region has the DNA TGTGCCAGCTCACCTCGCCAGAACAATGAAAAACTGTTTTTT. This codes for CASSPRQNNEKLFF.

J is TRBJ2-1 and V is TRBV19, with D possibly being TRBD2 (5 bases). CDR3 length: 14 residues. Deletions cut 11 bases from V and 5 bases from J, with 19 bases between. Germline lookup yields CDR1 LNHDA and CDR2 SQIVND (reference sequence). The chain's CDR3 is CASRDWRVHNEQFF. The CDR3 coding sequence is TGTGCCTCCCGCGACTGGCGGGTTCACAATGAGCAGTTCTTC.

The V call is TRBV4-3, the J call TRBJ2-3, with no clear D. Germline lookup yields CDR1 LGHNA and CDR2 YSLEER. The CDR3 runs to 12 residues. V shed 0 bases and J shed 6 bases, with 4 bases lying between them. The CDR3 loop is CASSQEGDTQYF. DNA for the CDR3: TGCGCCAGCAGCCAAGAGGGCGATACGCAGTATTTT.

Written as DNA, the CDR3 is TGCAGCGTTGTTTCTGTGAGCGAAAAACTGTTTTTT. Its translation: CSVVSVSEKLFF. The chain carries TRBV29-1 and TRBJ1-4; D call uncertain. Trimming took off 4 bases at V and 8 bases at J, with 11 bases between the two ends. This CDR3 spans 12 amino acids. Per germline, CDR1 SQVTM and CDR2 ANQGSEA.

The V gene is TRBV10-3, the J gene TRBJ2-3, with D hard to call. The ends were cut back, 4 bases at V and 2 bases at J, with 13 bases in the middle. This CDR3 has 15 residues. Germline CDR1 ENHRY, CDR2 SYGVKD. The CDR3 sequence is CAISAVAVHTDTQYF. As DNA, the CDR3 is TGTGCCATCAGTGCGGTGGCGGTACACACAGATACGCAGTATTTT.

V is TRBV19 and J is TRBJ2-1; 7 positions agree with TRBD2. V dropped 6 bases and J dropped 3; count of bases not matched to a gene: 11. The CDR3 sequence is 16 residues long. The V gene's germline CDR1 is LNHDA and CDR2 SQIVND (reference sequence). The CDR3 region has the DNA TGTGCCAGTAGCGGTTTTGGGACTACCAACTACAATGAGCAGTTCTTC. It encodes CASSGFGTTNYNEQFF.

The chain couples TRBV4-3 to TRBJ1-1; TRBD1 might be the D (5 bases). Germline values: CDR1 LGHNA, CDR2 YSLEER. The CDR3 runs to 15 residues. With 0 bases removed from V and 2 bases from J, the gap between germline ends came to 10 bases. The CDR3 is CASSQETGGNTEAFF. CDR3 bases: TGCGCCAGCAGCCAAGAAACGGGGGGAAACACTGAAGCTTTCTTT.